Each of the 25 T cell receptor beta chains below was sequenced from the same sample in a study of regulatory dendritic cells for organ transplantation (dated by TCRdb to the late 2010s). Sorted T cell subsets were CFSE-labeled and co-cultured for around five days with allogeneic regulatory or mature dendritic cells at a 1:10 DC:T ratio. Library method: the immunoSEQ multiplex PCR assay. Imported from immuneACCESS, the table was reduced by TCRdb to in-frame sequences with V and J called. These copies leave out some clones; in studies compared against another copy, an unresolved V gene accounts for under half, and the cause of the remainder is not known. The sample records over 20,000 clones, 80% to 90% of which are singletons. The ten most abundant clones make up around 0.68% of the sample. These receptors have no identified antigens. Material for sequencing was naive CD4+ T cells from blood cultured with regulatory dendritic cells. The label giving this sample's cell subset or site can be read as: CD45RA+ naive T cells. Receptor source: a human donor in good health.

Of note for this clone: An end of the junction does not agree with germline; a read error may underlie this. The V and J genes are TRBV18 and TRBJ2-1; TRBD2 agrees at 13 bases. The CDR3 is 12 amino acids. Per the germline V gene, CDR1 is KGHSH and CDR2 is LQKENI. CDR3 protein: CASSPETSGRIF. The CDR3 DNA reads TGTGCCAGCTCACCCGAGACTAGCGGGAGGATCTTC.

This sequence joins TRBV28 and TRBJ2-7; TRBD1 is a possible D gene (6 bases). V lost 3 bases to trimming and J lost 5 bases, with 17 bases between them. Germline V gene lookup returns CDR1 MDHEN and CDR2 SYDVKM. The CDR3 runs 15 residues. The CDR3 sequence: CASSLHYGQIDEQYF. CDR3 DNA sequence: TGTGCCAGCAGTTTGCATTACGGACAGATCGACGAGCAGTACTTC.

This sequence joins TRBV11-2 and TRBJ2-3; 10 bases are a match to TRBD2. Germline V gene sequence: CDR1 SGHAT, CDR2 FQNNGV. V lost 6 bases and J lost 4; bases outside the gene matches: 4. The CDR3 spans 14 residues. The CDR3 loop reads CASRGSGRADTQYF. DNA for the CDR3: TGTGCCAGCAGAGGGAGCGGGAGGGCAGATACGCAGTATTTT. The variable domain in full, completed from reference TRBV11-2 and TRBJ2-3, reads EAGVAQSPRYKIIEKRQSVAFWCNPISGHATLYWYQQILGQGPKLLIQFQNNGVVDDSQLPKDRFSAERLKGVDSTLKIQPAKLEDSAVYLCASRGSGRADTQYFGPGTRLTVL.

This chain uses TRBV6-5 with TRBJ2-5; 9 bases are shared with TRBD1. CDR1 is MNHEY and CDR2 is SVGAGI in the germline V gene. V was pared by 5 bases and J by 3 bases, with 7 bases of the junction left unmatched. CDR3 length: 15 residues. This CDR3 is CASSTGGRPEETQYF. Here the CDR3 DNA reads TGTGCCAGCAGTACAGGGGGCCGACCCGAAGAGACCCAGTACTTC.

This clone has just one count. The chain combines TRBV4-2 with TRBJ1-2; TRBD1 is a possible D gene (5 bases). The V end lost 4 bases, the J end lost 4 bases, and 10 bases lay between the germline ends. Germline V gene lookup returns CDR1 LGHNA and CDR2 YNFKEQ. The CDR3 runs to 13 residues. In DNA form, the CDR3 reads TGTGCCAGCAGCCCAGGGACTCTCTATGGCTACACCTTC. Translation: CASSPGTLYGYTF.

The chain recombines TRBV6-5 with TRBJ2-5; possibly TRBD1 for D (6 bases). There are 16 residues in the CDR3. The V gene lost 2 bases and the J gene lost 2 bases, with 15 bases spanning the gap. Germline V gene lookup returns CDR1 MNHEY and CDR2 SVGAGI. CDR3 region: CASSYRFDRTQETQYF. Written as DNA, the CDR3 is TGTGCCAGCAGTTACAGGTTTGACAGGACACAAGAGACCCAGTACTTC.

CDR3 in DNA: TGCGCCAGCAGCTCGGGACAGGGACAAAACATTCAGTACTTC. Translated: CASSSGQGQNIQYF. This chain connects TRBV5-1 to TRBJ2-4; 9 nucleotides agree with TRBD1. CDR3 length: 14 amino acids. J gave up 5 bases and V 3 bases, and 3 bases lay outside the gene matches. Germline assignment: CDR1 SGHRS and CDR2 YFSETQ.

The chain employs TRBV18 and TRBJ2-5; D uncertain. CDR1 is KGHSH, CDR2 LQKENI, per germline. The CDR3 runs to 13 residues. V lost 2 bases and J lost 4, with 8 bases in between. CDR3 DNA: TGTGCCAGCTCACCAGGTGGCGGAGAGACCCAGTACTTC. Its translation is CASSPGGGETQYF.

The CDR3 sequence: CASSPTGNNEQFF. The CDR3 nucleotides read TGCGCCAGCAGCCCGACAGGGAACAATGAGCAGTTCTTC. This chain connects TRBV10-1 to TRBJ2-1, with 7 bases lining up with TRBD1. CDR1 is WNHNN, CDR2 SYGVQD, per germline (reference sequence). This CDR3 spans 13 amino acids. V was clipped by 6 bases and J by 5 bases; unmatched bases: 4.

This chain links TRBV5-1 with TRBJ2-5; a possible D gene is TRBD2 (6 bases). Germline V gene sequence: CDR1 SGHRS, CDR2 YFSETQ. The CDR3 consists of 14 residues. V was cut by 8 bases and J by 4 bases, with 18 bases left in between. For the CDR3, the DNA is TGCGCCAGTGGACCCAGGGACGGGAGAGAGACCCAGTACTTC. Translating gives CASGPRDGRETQYF.

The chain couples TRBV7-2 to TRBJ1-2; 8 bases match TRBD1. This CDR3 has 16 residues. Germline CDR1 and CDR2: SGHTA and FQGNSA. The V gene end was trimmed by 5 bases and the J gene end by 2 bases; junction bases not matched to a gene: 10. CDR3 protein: CASSTRQGPTNYGYTF. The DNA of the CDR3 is TGTGCCAGCAGCACACGACAGGGGCCGACAAACTATGGCTACACCTTC.

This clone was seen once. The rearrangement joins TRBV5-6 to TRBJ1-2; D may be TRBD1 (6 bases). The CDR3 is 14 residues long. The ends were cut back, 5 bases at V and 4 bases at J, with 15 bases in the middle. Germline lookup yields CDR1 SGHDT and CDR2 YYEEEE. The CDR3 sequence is CASRPTGKIYGYTF. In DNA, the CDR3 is TGTGCCAGCAGGCCGACAGGAAAAATCTATGGCTACACCTTC.

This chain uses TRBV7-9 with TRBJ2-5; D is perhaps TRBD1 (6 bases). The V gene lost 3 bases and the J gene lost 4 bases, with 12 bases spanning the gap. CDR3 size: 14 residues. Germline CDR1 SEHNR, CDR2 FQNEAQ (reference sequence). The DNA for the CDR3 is TGTGCCAGCAGCTTTGTGGGGGCCGGAGAGACCCAGTACTTC. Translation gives CASSFVGAGETQYF.

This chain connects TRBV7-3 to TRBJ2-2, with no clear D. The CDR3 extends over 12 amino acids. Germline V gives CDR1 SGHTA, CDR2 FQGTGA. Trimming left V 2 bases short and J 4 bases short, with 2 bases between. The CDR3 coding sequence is TGTGCCAGCAGCTTAGGCACCGGGGAGCTGTTTTTT. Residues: CASSLGTGELFF.

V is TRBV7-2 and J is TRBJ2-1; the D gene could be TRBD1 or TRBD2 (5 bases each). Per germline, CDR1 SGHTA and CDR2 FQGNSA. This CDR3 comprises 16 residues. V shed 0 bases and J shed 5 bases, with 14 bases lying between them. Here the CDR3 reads CASSLAVGAGNNEQFF. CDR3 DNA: TGTGCCAGCAGCTTAGCGGTAGGGGCCGGGAACAATGAGCAGTTCTTC. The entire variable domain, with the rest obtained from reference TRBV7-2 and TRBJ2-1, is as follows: GAGVSQSPSNKVTEKGKDVELRCDPISGHTALYWYRQSLGQGLEFLIYFQGNSAPDKSGLPSDRFSAERTGGSVSTLTIQRTQQEDSAVYLCASSLAVGAGNNEQFFGPGTRLTVL.

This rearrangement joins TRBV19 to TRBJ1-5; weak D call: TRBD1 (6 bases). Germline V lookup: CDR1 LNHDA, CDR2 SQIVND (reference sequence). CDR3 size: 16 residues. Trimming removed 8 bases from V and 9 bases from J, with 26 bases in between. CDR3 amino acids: CASHSPGDLISGPQHF. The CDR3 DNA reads TGTGCCAGTCATTCCCCAGGGGATTTGATATCAGGGCCCCAGCATTTT.

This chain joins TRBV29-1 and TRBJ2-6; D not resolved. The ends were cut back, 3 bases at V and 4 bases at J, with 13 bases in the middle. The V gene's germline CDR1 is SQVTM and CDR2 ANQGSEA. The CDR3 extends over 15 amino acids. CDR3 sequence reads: CSVEAVPSGANVLTF. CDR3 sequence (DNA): TGCAGCGTTGAGGCCGTTCCATCCGGGGCCAACGTCCTGACTTTC.

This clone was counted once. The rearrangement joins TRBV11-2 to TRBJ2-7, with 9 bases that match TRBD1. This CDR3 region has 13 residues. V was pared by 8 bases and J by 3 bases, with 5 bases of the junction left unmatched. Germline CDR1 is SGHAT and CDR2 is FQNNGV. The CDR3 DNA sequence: TGTGCCAGCGGCCGGGACAGGGTCTACGAGCAGTACTTC. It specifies CASGRDRVYEQYF.

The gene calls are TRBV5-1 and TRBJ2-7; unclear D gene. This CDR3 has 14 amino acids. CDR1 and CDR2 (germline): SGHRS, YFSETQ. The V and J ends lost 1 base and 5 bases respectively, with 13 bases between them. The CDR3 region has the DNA TGCGCCAGCAGCTTGAAGGTTCTCTTGGACGAGCAGTACTTC. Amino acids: CASSLKVLLDEQYF.

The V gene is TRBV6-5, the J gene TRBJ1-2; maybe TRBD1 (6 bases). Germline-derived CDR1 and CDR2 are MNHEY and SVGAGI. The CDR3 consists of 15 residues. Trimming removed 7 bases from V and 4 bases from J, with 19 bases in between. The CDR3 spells CASIRGTGLSYGYTF. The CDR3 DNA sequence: TGTGCCAGCATTCGAGGAACAGGGTTATCCTATGGCTACACCTTC.

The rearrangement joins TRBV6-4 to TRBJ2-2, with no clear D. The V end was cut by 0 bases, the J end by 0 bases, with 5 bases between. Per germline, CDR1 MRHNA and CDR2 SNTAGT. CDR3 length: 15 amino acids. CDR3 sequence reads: CASSDSVANTGELFF. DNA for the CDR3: TGTGCCAGCAGTGACTCCGTGGCGAACACCGGGGAGCTGTTTTTT.

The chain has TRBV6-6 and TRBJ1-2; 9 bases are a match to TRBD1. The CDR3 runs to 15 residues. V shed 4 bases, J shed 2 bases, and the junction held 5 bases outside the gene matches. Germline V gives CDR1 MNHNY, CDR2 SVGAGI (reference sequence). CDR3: CASSSPGTGNYGYTF. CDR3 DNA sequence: TGTGCCAGCAGTTCCCCCGGGACAGGGAACTATGGCTACACCTTC.

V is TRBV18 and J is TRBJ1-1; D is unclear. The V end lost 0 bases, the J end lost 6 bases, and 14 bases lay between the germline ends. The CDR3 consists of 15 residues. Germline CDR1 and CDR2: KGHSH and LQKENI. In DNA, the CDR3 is TGTGCCAGCTCACCACCGGACGGGATTGGTGCTGAAGCTTTCTTT. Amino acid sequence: CASSPPDGIGAEAFF. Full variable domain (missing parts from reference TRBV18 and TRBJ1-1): NAGVMQNPRHLVRRRGQEARLRCSPMKGHSHVYWYRQLPEEGLKFMVYLQKENIIDESGMPKERFSAEFPKEGPSILRIQQVVRGDSAAYFCASSPPDGIGAEAFFGQGTRLTVV.

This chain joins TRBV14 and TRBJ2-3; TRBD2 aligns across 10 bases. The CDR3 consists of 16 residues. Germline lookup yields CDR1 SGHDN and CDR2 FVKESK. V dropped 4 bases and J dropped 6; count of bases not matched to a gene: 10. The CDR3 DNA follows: TGTGCCAGCAGCCCGAGGACTAGCGGCCCCGCGGATACGCAGTATTTT. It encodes CASSPRTSGPADTQYF.

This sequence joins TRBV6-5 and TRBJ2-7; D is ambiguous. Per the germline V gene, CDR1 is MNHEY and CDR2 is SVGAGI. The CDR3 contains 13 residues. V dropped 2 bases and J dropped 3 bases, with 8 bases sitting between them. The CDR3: CASSYGVYYEQYF. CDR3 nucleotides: TGTGCCAGCAGTTACGGGGTTTACTACGAGCAGTACTTC.